The rows below give T cell receptor beta chains drawn from one sample of a study of blood T cells in healthy people across ages. TCRdb reprocessed the 5' RACE reads via MiXCR and lists one record per CDR3 protein. The table lists under 2 million distinct CDR3 sequences, 30% to 35% of them singletons, with about 11% in the top ten. The sequenced sample was blood. Receptor source: a woman aged 30 to 39 in good health. Both conserved end residues are part of each CDR3. The order of the fields is D gene, J gene, V gene, clone size, CDR3 DNA, CDR3 protein. A D gene is named only where the DNA matches it firmly. Size tells how often a clone was seen (once, few, many) or the class of an expanded clone, and some rows leave it out.

TRBD1,TRBJ1-2,TRBV5-8,few,TGTGCCAGCAGCCACCGCGGGACAGGAGCTAACTATGGCTACACCTTC,CASSHRGTGANYGYTF
.,TRBJ2-1,TRBV7-2,.,TGTGCCAGCAGCTTAGCTCCCCCTGAGTGGGAGCCCTACAATGAGCAGTTCTTC,CASSLAPPEWEPYNEQFF
TRBD2,TRBJ2-7,TRBV5-1,few,TGCGCCAGCAGCCCTTCTAGGACTAGCGGGGCGGTCGGCGAGCAGTACTTC,CASSPSRTSGAVGEQYF
.,TRBJ2-1,TRBV5-1,.,TGCGCCAGCAGCTTGCGCCGGACCGGACAGAATGAGCAGTTCTTC,CASSLRRTGQNEQFF
.,TRBJ1-4,TRBV4-2,once,TGTGCCAGCAGCCAAGATTTCAACACACGCACAACTAATGAAAAACTGTTTTTT,CASSQDFNTRTTNEKLFF
TRBD1,TRBJ2-3,TRBV18,few,TGTGCCAGCTCAAAGGAAACAGGGGGCGCGTATACGCAGTATTTT,CASSKETGGAYTQYF
.,TRBJ2-2,TRBV6-5,.,TGTGCCAGCAGTTATGGCCCTCGGCGGGCCGGGGAGCTGTTTTTT,CASSYGPRRAGELFF
.,TRBJ1-1,TRBV20-1,.,TGCAGTGCTAGGTCAGGGTCTCTGAACACTGAAGCTTTCTTT,CSARSGSLNTEAFF
.,TRBJ2-7,TRBV5-1,.,TGCGCCAGCAGCTTGGCCGGTCAGCCCGCCGAGCAGTACTTC,CASSLAGQPAEQYF
.,TRBJ2-4,TRBV28,.,TGTGCCAGCAGTTCCGCCGCCGCTAGACAGCGATTAGCCAAAAACATTCAGTACTTC,CASSSAAARQRLAKNIQYF
.,TRBJ2-7,TRBV6-5,few,TGTGCCAGCCACCGGGACACCCAGGGCGAGCAGTACTTC,CASHRDTQGEQYF
TRBD2,TRBJ2-1,TRBV14,.,TGTGCCAGCAGCCAACTGACTAGCGGGGCCTACAATGAGCAGTTCTTC,CASSQLTSGAYNEQFF
.,TRBJ2-5,TRBV2,few,TGTGCCAGCAGTGAAGGAGCGGCCCCTGGTGAGACCCAGTACTTC,CASSEGAAPGETQYF
TRBD1,TRBJ2-1,TRBV5-1,.,TGCGCCAGCAGCTACGGGACAGGGGCCTACAATGAGCAGTTCTTC,CASSYGTGAYNEQFF
.,TRBJ2-1,TRBV5-6,few,TGTGCCAGCAGCGCCGAGACCGGGGATGAGCAGTTCTTC,CASSAETGDEQFF
TRBD1,TRBJ1-2,TRBV20-1,.,TGCAGTGCTAGAGTCCGGACAGGGATCCATGGCTACACCTTC,CSARVRTGIHGYTF
.,TRBJ1-2,TRBV6-1,.,TGTGCCGGCAGACTTGCAAGGTCCTATGGCTACACCTTC,CAGRLARSYGYTF
TRBD1,TRBJ2-7,TRBV28,.,TGTGCCAGCAGGGGGACAGGGATATCCTACGAGCAGTACTTC,CASRGTGISYEQYF
.,TRBJ2-7,TRBV28,many,TGTGCCAGCAGTAACTACCGGGCAAACTACGAGCAGTACTTC,CASSNYRANYEQYF
TRBD2,TRBJ2-7,TRBV27,.,TGTGCCAGCAGAGGACTAGCGGGAGGCAATTACGAGCAGTACTTC,CASRGLAGGNYEQYF
.,TRBJ2-7,TRBV29-1,.,TGCAGCGGCCTCCGGGACGGCAGCTCCTACGAGCAGTACTTC,CSGLRDGSSYEQYF
TRBD2,TRBJ2-1,TRBV20-1,few,TGCAGTGCCCGAGGGACTAGCGGCCTAGAGGAGCAGTTCTTC,CSARGTSGLEEQFF
TRBD2,TRBJ2-5,TRBV3-1,.,TGTGCCAGCAGTCAGCGGGGGGGCGTGGGAGAGACCCAGTACTTC,CASSQRGGVGETQYF
.,TRBJ2-1,TRBV5-1,.,TGCGCCAGCACGGGCGACGGAGCCTACAATGAGCAGTTCTTC,CASTGDGAYNEQFF
.,TRBJ2-5,TRBV25-1,once,TGTGCCAGCAGGACCTCTGCTTTCCCAGAGACCCAGTACTTC,CASRTSAFPETQYF
.,TRBJ2-5,TRBV9,.,TGTGCCAGCAGCGTAGATACAGGGCGTGGGGAGACCCAGTACTTC,CASSVDTGRGETQYF
.,TRBJ2-5,TRBV25-1,few,TGTGCCAGCAGTGATTGGGTGGTCCAAGAGACCCAGTACTTC,CASSDWVVQETQYF
.,TRBJ2-1,TRBV7-2,.,TGTGCCAGCAGCTTACAGGGGACGCTTGGTGAGCAGTTCTTC,CASSLQGTLGEQFF
TRBD2,TRBJ2-1,TRBV5-1,.,TGCGCCAGCAGCTTGGGTAGCGGGGTCAAGCATGAGCAGTTCTTC,CASSLGSGVKHEQFF
TRBD1,TRBJ2-3,TRBV9,.,TGTGCCAGCAGCCGGGGACAGGTATCAGATACGCAGTATTTT,CASSRGQVSDTQYF
TRBD1,TRBJ2-7,TRBV25-1,.,TGTGCCAGCAGTGAATGGGGTGACAGGGCCTACGAGCAGTACTTC,CASSEWGDRAYEQYF
.,TRBJ2-7,TRBV6-1,.,TGTGCCAGCAGTGAAGCGACAGCGCCTTCCTACGAGCAGTACTTC,CASSEATAPSYEQYF
TRBD2,TRBJ2-7,TRBV9,few,TGTGCCAGCAGCGTAGATAGCGGGGTCTCCTACGAGCAGTACTTC,CASSVDSGVSYEQYF
TRBD1,TRBJ1-1,TRBV28,.,TGTGCCAGCAGTGTTGACAGGGAGGCTTTCTTT,CASSVDREAFF
TRBD2,TRBJ2-5,TRBV4-2,few,TGTGCCAGCAGCCAAGATACCATCCTAGCGGGGGGGCCGGAGACCCAGTACTTC,CASSQDTILAGGPETQYF
.,TRBJ1-6,TRBV9,.,TGTGCCAGCAGCCCCTCAGGAAGCTCCTATAATTCACCCCTCCACTTT,CASSPSGSSYNSPLHF
.,TRBJ2-2,TRBV6-5,.,TGTGCCAGCAGTTACTCGTTGGGACTGAACACCGGGGAGCTGTTTTTT,CASSYSLGLNTGELFF
TRBD2,TRBJ2-7,TRBV7-2,few,TGTGCCAGCAGCTTATCTAGCGGGGCCTACTACGAGCAGTACTTC,CASSLSSGAYYEQYF
.,TRBJ2-1,TRBV30,.,TGTGCCTGCAGAAATGAGCAGTTCTTC,CACRNEQFF
.,TRBJ2-1,TRBV29-1,few,TGCAGCGTCGAAGTAGCTAATGAGCAGTTCTTC,CSVEVANEQFF
.,TRBJ2-1,TRBV9,.,TGTGCCAGCAGCGTAGTGGAGGTGGGTGAGCAGTTCTTC,CASSVVEVGEQFF
.,TRBJ2-3,TRBV6-4,.,TGTGCCAGCAGTGACTCCCCGGGTACGGGGGCAGATACGCAGTATTTT,CASSDSPGTGADTQYF
.,TRBJ2-1,TRBV3-1,.,TGTGCCAGCAGCCAGGAAGGGACTCACCAGTTCTTC,CASSQEGTHQFF